These 14 T cell receptor beta chains share one sample of origin, sequenced in a study of T-cell reconstitution after alpha-beta-depleted transplantation in children. Unique molecular identifiers featured in how the TCRbeta library was prepared. Each CDR3 protein is one row after TCRdb ran MiXCR on the PCR reads. The sample carries about 980,000 distinct CDR3 sequences, around 30% recorded once. The material sequenced was PBMCs, mostly from graft donor cells, taken 360 days after TCRalphabeta/CD19-depleted stem cell transplant. The source of these receptors is a boy in the first two years of life who had a stem cell transplant for SCID, so the T cells may come from the graft donor.

This clonotype was recorded at least ten times. This sequence joins TRBV28 and TRBJ1-1, with unresolved D. CDR1 is MDHEN and CDR2 is SYDVKM in the germline V gene. This CDR3 has 14 residues. V lost 2 bases, J lost 6 bases, and 13 bases lay in between. CDR3 loop: CASSLRAAVAEAFF. As DNA, the CDR3 is TGTGCCAGCAGTTTAAGGGCGGCGGTGGCTGAAGCTTTCTTT.

This chain uses TRBV9 with TRBJ2-5; the match to TRBD2 covers 9 bases. The trim removed 4 bases at V and 7 bases at J, leaving 8 bases unmatched. The CDR3 consists of 14 residues. Germline CDR1 reads SGDLS; CDR2 reads YYNGEE. The chain's CDR3 is CASSQDLSGRTQYF. The CDR3 nucleotides read TGTGCCAGCAGCCAAGACCTTAGCGGGAGGACCCAGTACTTC.

This clonotype was found a few times. The V and J genes are TRBV29-1 and TRBJ1-2; weak D call: TRBD1 (5 bases). Germline-derived CDR1 and CDR2 are SQVTM and ANQGSEA. The CDR3 contains 10 residues. The V and J ends lost 6 bases and 7 bases respectively, with 9 bases between them. The CDR3 DNA sequence: TGCAGCGTGGCAGGGCCTGGCTACACCTTC. The encoded protein is CSVAGPGYTF.

V gene TRBV5-1 combines with J gene TRBJ1-2; D remains unclear. This CDR3 has 14 amino acids. Trimming cost V 4 bases and J 3 bases, with 13 bases left between them. Germline V gene lookup returns CDR1 SGHRS and CDR2 YFSETQ. The CDR3 DNA reads TGCGCCAGCAGCACGTTCGACCGTGACTATGGCTACACCTTC. Translating gives CASSTFDRDYGYTF.

The chain uses TRBV29-1 and TRBJ2-2; D gene unclear. V gave up 7 bases and J gave up 2 bases, with 8 bases separating them. The CDR3 consists of 12 residues. Germline CDR1 and CDR2: SQVTM and ANQGSEA. CDR3 in DNA: TGCAGCGCCCAGCCCAACACCGGGGAGCTGTTTTTT. As protein: CSAQPNTGELFF.

The chain carries TRBV4-3 and TRBJ1-1; D is perhaps TRBD1 (5 bases). This CDR3 contains 16 residues. Trimming stripped 2 bases from V and 5 bases from J, with 18 bases between. The V gene's germline CDR1 is LGHNA and CDR2 YSLEER. The CDR3: CASSQLEGPEGTEAFF. DNA for the CDR3: TGCGCCAGCAGCCAACTAGAGGGACCCGAAGGGACTGAAGCTTTCTTT.

This clonotype was seen a few times. V and J are TRBV20-1 and TRBJ1-1; D call uncertain. The V gene's germline CDR1 is DFQATT and CDR2 SNEGSKA (reference sequence). The CDR3 extends over 12 amino acids. V lost 5 bases and J 6 bases, leaving 13 bases between the germline ends. For the CDR3, the DNA is TGCAGTGCTTCCCTAGGGTACGCTGAAGCTTTCTTT. Protein: CSASLGYAEAFF.

The gene calls are TRBV11-2 and TRBJ1-5, with 8 nucleotides matching TRBD1. V trimming: 1 base; J trimming: 1 base; junction bases outside the gene matches: 15. This CDR3 has 20 amino acids. Per germline, CDR1 SGHAT and CDR2 FQNNGV. CDR3 bases: TGTGCCAGCAGCTTAGGCCGGAGGGCAGGGGGCGCGGGCAGCAATCAGCCCCAGCATTTT. This encodes CASSLGRRAGGAGSNQPQHF.

This clonotype was observed a single time. This rearrangement joins TRBV18 to TRBJ2-1, with 14 bases aligning to TRBD2. CDR1 KGHSH and CDR2 LQKENI come from the germline V gene. The ends lost 6 bases at V and 9 bases at J; junction bases unmatched: 10. This CDR3 has 16 amino acids. In DNA form, the CDR3 reads TGTGCCAGCTCGCTTTCGACTAGCGGGGGGGCCACTGAGCAGTTCTTC. Translated: CASSLSTSGGATEQFF. The full variable domain, rest sourced from reference TRBV18 and TRBJ2-1, is NAGVMQNPRHLVRRRGQEARLRCSPMKGHSHVYWYRQLPEEGLKFMVYLQKENIIDESGMPKERFSAEFPKEGPSILRIQQVVRGDSAAYFCASSLSTSGGATEQFFGPGTRLTVL.

This clonotype was observed a few times. The rearrangement joins TRBV6-5 to TRBJ1-2; TRBD1 might be the D (6 bases). Trimming took 2 bases from V and 4 from J, leaving 17 bases between them. There are 16 residues in the CDR3. Germline CDR1 reads MNHEY; CDR2 reads SVGAGI. Here the CDR3 reads CASSYSRDTGVYGYTF. The CDR3 region has the DNA TGTGCCAGCAGTTACAGCAGGGACACTGGAGTCTATGGCTACACCTTC.

The chain uses TRBV4-1 and TRBJ2-2; D gene uncertain. The ends were cut back, 3 bases at V and 5 bases at J, with 7 bases in the middle. CDR1 MGHRA and CDR2 YSYEKL come from the germline V gene. CDR3 length equals 13 residues. For the CDR3, the DNA is TGCGCCAGCAGCCAGAAAAATACCGGGGAGCTGTTTTTT. Protein sequence: CASSQKNTGELFF.

The chain combines TRBV20-1 with TRBJ1-3; D is possibly TRBD1 (6 bases). The CDR3 has 15 amino acids. The germline V gene has CDR1 DFQATT and CDR2 SNEGSKA (reference sequence). Trimming removed 2 bases from V and 4 bases from J, with 15 bases in between. Here the CDR3 reads CSARIRGAGGNTIYF. CDR3 DNA sequence: TGCAGTGCTAGAATTCGGGGGGCCGGCGGAAACACCATATATTTT.

This chain uses TRBV20-1 with TRBJ2-5, with a weak D call TRBD1 (6 bases). From germline, CDR1 is DFQATT and CDR2 SNEGSKA (reference sequence). The CDR3 length is 14 residues. V lost 0 bases and J lost 1, with 9 bases in between. The CDR3: CSAREPQGQETQYF. The CDR3 DNA sequence: TGCAGTGCTAGAGAACCACAGGGCCAAGAGACCCAGTACTTC.

V usage is TRBV4-3 and J usage is TRBJ2-5; possible D gene TRBD1, 5 bases. V was shortened by 1 base and J by 4 bases, with 7 bases between the two germline ends. Germline assignment: CDR1 LGHNA and CDR2 YSLEER. The CDR3 covers 13 residues. The CDR3 region is CASSQVQGETQYF. The DNA for the CDR3 is TGCGCCAGCAGCCAAGTTCAGGGAGAGACCCAGTACTTC.